One and the same sample provided the 15 T cell receptor beta chains below, sequenced in a study of blood T cell repertoires in COVID-19. The repertoire was sequenced with immunoSEQ multiplex PCR; TCRdb's copy has only in-frame clones and lacks some. Counted here are about 360,000 clones, 75% to 90% occurring once; the ten biggest clones make up 7.1%. Sequencing used peripheral blood. The receptors were sampled from a woman aged 55-70 years with COVID-19, enrolled during active disease.

DNA of the CDR3: TGCAGTGCTCAGGGGCCCTCACCCCAGCATTTT. Residues: CSAQGPSPQHF. V and J are TRBV20-1 and TRBJ1-5, with D perhaps TRBD1 (6 bases). The CDR3 totals 11 residues. V gave up 5 bases and J gave up 10 bases, with 12 bases separating them. The V gene's germline CDR1 is DFQATT and CDR2 SNEGSKA (reference sequence).

V is TRBV3-1 (or the pseudogene TRBV3-2) and J is TRBJ1-5; D gene uncertain. CDR1 is LGHDT, CDR2 YNNKEL, per germline (reference sequence). This CDR3 spans 16 amino acids. V was clipped by 2 bases and J by 5 bases, with 16 bases between them. The CDR3 DNA reads TGTGCCAGCAGCCAAACCGCTCACAGATCGGATCAGCCCCAGCATTTT. Translated, it gives CASSQTAHRSDQPQHF.

J is TRBJ2-7 and V is TRBV9, with 8 bases identical to TRBD1. J was trimmed by 3 bases and V by 7 bases; bases with no gene match: 9. CDR1 is SGDLS, CDR2 YYNGEE, per germline. The CDR3 runs 14 residues. This CDR3 is CASLQDRVGYEQYF. Written as DNA, the CDR3 is TGTGCCAGCCTCCAGGACAGGGTGGGCTACGAGCAGTACTTC. Full variable domain (missing parts from reference TRBV9 and TRBJ2-7): DSGVTQTPKHLITATGQRVTLRCSPRSGDLSVYWYQQSLDQGLQFLIQYYNGEERAKGNILERFSAQQFPDLHSELNLSSLELGDSALYFCASLQDRVGYEQYFGPGTRLTVT.

The rearrangement uses TRBV23-1 and TRBJ1-1, with D maybe TRBD1 (5 bases). TRBV23-1 counts as an open reading frame of uncertain function. The CDR3 is made up of 12 amino acids. Deletions cut 3 bases from V and 6 bases from J, with 8 bases between. The CDR3 nucleotides read TGCGCCAGCAGTCACCGGGGGGCTGAAGCTTTCTTT. This codes for CASSHRGAEAFF.

This chain links TRBV5-5 with TRBJ1-1, with TRBD1 identical over 10 bases. The V gene end was trimmed by 4 bases and the J gene end by 4 bases; junction bases not matched to a gene: 7. In germline, CDR1 is SGHKS, CDR2 YYEKEE (reference sequence). The length of the CDR3 is 15 residues. CDR3 DNA: TGTGCCAGCAGCCTGCACGGACAGGGGGGCACTGAAGCTTTCTTT. Translation gives CASSLHGQGGTEAFF.

This clone was counted between two and nine times. This rearrangement joins TRBV7-9 to TRBJ2-5, with 7 bases aligning to TRBD1. This CDR3 spans 15 amino acids. The germline gives CDR1 SEHNR, CDR2 FQNEAQ (reference sequence). Unmatched junction bases numbered 7, after V lost 5 bases and J lost 1 base. The CDR3 loop reads CASSLLSGGQETQYF. The CDR3 region has the DNA TGTGCCAGCAGCCTACTCTCAGGGGGCCAAGAGACCCAGTACTTC.

The rearrangement joins TRBV5-1 to TRBJ2-5; 15 bases fit TRBD2. The germline gives CDR1 SGHRS, CDR2 YFSETQ. The CDR3 covers 16 residues. V was clipped by 4 bases and J by 3 bases; unmatched bases: 4. In DNA form, the CDR3 reads TGCGCCAGCAGCAGCCGGACTAGCGGGGGGGAAGAGACCCAGTACTTC. It is translated as CASSSRTSGGEETQYF.

This clone was seen more than once but under ten times. The rearrangement links TRBV12-3 or TRBV12-4 to TRBJ1-5; D not resolved. The CDR3 is 12 amino acids. V gave up 6 bases and J gave up 7 bases, with 10 bases separating them. The CDR3 here is CASSPREQPQHF. The DNA for the CDR3 is TGTGCCAGCAGCCCACGGGAGCAGCCCCAGCATTTT.

The chain is built from TRBV5-8 and TRBJ1-4, with 7 bases matching TRBD1. The V and J ends lost 6 bases and 10 bases, in that order; junction bases with no gene match: 15. This CDR3 spans 15 amino acids. Germline CDR1 and CDR2: SGHTS and YDEGEE. CDR3 nucleotides: TGTGCCAGCACCCTCGAGGGACAGAAAAGAGGAAAACTGTTTTTT. This sequence encodes CASTLEGQKRGKLFF.

This clone was detected only once. The CDR3 nucleotides read TGTGCCAGCAGTTTACCCTCGGACAGGGCCCGCCCGATGGGAAACACCATATATTTT. Translating gives CASSLPSDRARPMGNTIYF. The chain uses TRBV28 and TRBJ1-3; 8 nucleotides match TRBD1. This CDR3 has 19 residues. The germline gives CDR1 MDHEN, CDR2 SYDVKM. Germline trimming cut 2 bases from V and 4 bases from J; bases unmatched to any gene: 16.

This sequence joins TRBV10-3 and TRBJ1-5; 7 positions agree with TRBD1. Per germline, CDR1 ENHRY and CDR2 SYGVKD. The CDR3 consists of 17 residues. J gave up 1 base and V 3 bases, and 9 bases lay outside the gene matches. CDR3 bases: TGTGCCATCAGTGACCCGGAACGGGGACAGAGCAATCAGCCCCAGCATTTT. This encodes CAISDPERGQSNQPQHF.

This chain connects TRBV25-1 to TRBJ2-7, with 9 bases matching TRBD1. CDR1 is MGHDK, CDR2 SYGVNS, per germline. CDR3 length: 15 residues. Trimming at V came to 3 bases and at J to 5 bases, leaving 8 bases not matched to a gene. The CDR3 loop is CASSDSGTGSDEQYF. CDR3 sequence (DNA): TGTGCCAGCAGTGATTCCGGGACAGGGAGCGACGAGCAGTACTTC.

This chain links TRBV5-4 with TRBJ1-4; 8 bases are a match to TRBD1. The CDR3 is made up of 16 amino acids. Germline-derived CDR1 and CDR2 are SGHNT and YYREEE (reference sequence). V dropped 0 bases and J dropped 2; count of bases not matched to a gene: 3. The CDR3 spells CASSLGTGRTNEKLFF. DNA for the CDR3: TGTGCCAGCAGCTTGGGGACAGGGAGGACTAATGAAAAACTGTTTTTT.

V gene TRBV4-1 combines with J gene TRBJ2-4; no reliable D call. V was cut by 2 bases and J by 3 bases, with 23 bases left in between. Germline CDR1 is MGHRA and CDR2 is YSYEKL. This CDR3 is built from 19 residues. The chain's CDR3 is CASSQMSTPVPSGKNIQYF. The CDR3 DNA is TGCGCCAGCAGCCAAATGTCGACTCCCGTTCCCTCGGGCAAAAACATTCAGTACTTC.

The chain uses TRBV4-2 and TRBJ2-1, with 11 bases matching TRBD2. Germline CDR1 LGHNA, CDR2 YNFKEQ. The V and J ends lost 1 base and 0 bases, in that order; junction bases with no gene match: 11. This CDR3 has 20 amino acids. This CDR3 is CASSQVEASGGLSSYNEQFF. In nucleotides, the CDR3 is TGTGCCAGCAGCCAAGTAGAGGCTAGCGGGGGGCTGAGCTCCTACAATGAGCAGTTCTTC.